This TCR beta chain was sequenced in a study of T cell responses to AZD1222 COVID-19 vaccine. Study-wide findings and caveats: Females made up more of the donors, who were largely white British, and clonal diversity may have come out too low. Of spike-specific TCRs, nearly half reportedly target regions left unmutated in variants.

The assay was immunoSEQ multiplex PCR, and TCRdb's table has in-frame clones only and misses some. The table records approximately 180,000 clones, approximately 92% of them present only once. The CDR3 totals 13 residues. Germline-derived CDR1 and CDR2 are SGHTA and FQGTGA. V dropped 1 base and J dropped 4 bases, with 7 bases sitting between them. Points on this clone: Its antigen is undetermined.

This TCR was sampled from an adult in good health. The chain uses TRBV7-3 and TRBJ2-5; either TRBD1 or TRBD2 may supply D (5 bases each). The specimen was peripheral blood, collected on day 0 of AZD1222 vaccination. CDR3 residues: CASSLRGRETQYF. CDR3 nucleotide sequence: TGTGCCAGCAGCTTAAGGGGGAGAGAGACCCAGTACTTC.